What follows is one T cell receptor (beta chain) and its context. The antigen remains undetermined. The trim removed 1 base at V and 3 bases at J, leaving 8 bases unmatched. This CDR3 region has 16 residues. Per germline, CDR1 MGHRA and CDR2 YSYEKL. The source of the sample is a study of cytomegalovirus exposure and HLA in healthy donors. Repertoires were generated with immunoSEQ multiplex PCR, while TCRdb's copy carries only in-frame clones and drops some. The data show hundreds of thousands of clones, about nine tenths seen once. Overall study results and limits: While the bulk of TCR sequences proved rare, some public TCRs turned up in many donors. A classifier reportedly called cytomegalovirus status with high sensitivity and specificity. Subsequent analysis showed first-cohort TCR clusters tending to co-occur in approximately 120 validation repertoires.

Sequenced: PBMCs. This clonotype was obtained from a woman aged 18-35 years in good health and CMV-seronegative. The chain links TRBV4-1 to TRBJ1-2; 7 nucleotides line up with TRBD1. The CDR3 sequence: CASSQGLSGTDYGYTF. CDR3 coding DNA: TGCGCCAGCAGCCAAGGCCTGTCAGGGACAGACTATGGCTACACCTTC.